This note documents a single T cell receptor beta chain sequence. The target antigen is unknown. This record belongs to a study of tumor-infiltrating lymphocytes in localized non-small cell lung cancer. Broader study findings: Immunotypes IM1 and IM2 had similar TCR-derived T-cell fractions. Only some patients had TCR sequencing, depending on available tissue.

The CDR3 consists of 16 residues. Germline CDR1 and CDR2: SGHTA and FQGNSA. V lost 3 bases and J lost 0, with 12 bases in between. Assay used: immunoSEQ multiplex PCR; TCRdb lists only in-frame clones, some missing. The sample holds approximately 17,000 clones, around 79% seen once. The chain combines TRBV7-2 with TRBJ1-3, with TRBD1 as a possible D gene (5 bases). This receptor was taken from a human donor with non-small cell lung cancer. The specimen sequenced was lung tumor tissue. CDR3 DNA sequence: TGTGCCAGCAGCTTCACAGGTTTTGGCTCTGGAAACACCATATATTTT. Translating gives CASSFTGFGSGNTIYF.